The rows below give T cell receptor beta chains drawn from one sample of a study of shared clonotypes between healthy human individuals. Measured with immunoSEQ multiplex PCR; TCRdb has only the in-frame clones, and not every one. This sample has under 600,000 clones, with 95% to 98% found just once. The source material was naive CD8+ T cells sorted from blood. These TCRs come from a man aged 25 to 40 in good health. The CDR3 runs from the conserved cysteine through the conserved F or W. The D gene is left open where the match is weak.

TRBD2 | TRBJ2-1 | TRBV11-3 | TGTGCCAGCAGCTTAAAACTAGCGGGGTACAATGAGCAGTTCTTC | CASSLKLAGYNEQFF
- | TRBJ2-2 | TRBV27 | TGTGCCAGCGGTAAGGTCCGGGGGCCTTACGGGGAGCTGTTTTTT | CASGKVRGPYGELFF
- | TRBJ1-1 | TRBV6-6 | TGTGCCAGCAGTTATCAGGGGCCGCCTGAAGCTTTCTTT | CASSYQGPPEAFF
- | TRBJ1-5 | TRBV28 | TGTGCCAGCGGGGTAAGGGTGGCTATCAGCAATCAGCCCCAGCATTTT | CASGVRVAISNQPQHF
TRBD1 | TRBJ2-7 | TRBV7-9 | TGTGCCAGCAGCTCCCCGGGACAGGGGACCTACGAGCAGTACTTC | CASSSPGQGTYEQYF
- | TRBJ2-5 | TRBV11-2 | TGTGCCAGCAGCTCCCTGGAGACCCAGTACTTC | CASSSLETQYF
- | TRBJ2-5 | TRBV6-6 | TGTGCCAGCAGTTACTCGAGACAGTTCCAAGAGACCCAGTACTTC | CASSYSRQFQETQYF
- | TRBJ2-5 | TRBV27 | TGTGCCAGCAGTGACGGCAGCAGACAAGAGACCCAGTACTTC | CASSDGSRQETQYF
- | TRBJ2-5 | TRBV6-1 | TGTGCCAGCCGGACGTACCAAGAGACCCAGTACTTC | CASRTYQETQYF
TRBD2 | TRBJ2-7 | TRBV11-2 | TGTGCCAGCAGCTTGTCGGGAGGTCCCTCCCGCGAGCAGTACTTC | CASSLSGGPSREQYF
TRBD2 | TRBJ2-1 | TRBV29-1 | TGCAGCGCCGAAAGCGGGAGCGGTGGGAATGAGCAGTTCTTC | CSAESGSGGNEQFF